This TCR beta chain was identified during a study of OX40 agonist ivuxolimab in advanced cancers. Overall study: Previous treatment with anti-PD-1, anti-PD-L1 or anti-CTLA-4 therapy was allowed; approximately 40% had received some.

Note on this clone: Its antigen is unknown.

The V end lost 5 bases, the J end lost 5 bases, and 12 bases lay between the germline ends. The germline gives CDR1 SGHVS, CDR2 FQNEAQ. This CDR3 is 13 amino acids long. Measured with immunoSEQ multiplex PCR; TCRdb has only the in-frame clones, and not every one. This sample has roughly 38,000 clones, with roughly 82% found just once. Sampling of blood occurred at baseline, cycle 4 day 1, and cycle 7 day 1. Findings and limits, study-wide: CD8+ T cells (on average) carried more expanded clones than CD4+ T cells. Specificity for antigen went undetermined in the expanded peripheral T cells.

The TCR originated in an adult with an advanced solid tumor such as melanoma, head and neck, liver or kidney cancer. The sample consisted of CD4+ or CD8+ T cells sorted from blood, taken in a trial of the OX40 agonist ivuxolimab. The chain is built from TRBV7-8 and TRBJ1-1; D may be TRBD1 (5 bases). The CDR3 sequence is CASSHSRTTEAFF. CDR3 coding DNA: TGTGCCAGCAGCCACAGCCGGACAACTGAAGCTTTCTTT.